The rows below give T cell receptor beta chains drawn from one sample of a study of blood T cell repertoires in COVID-19. Sequenced by immunoSEQ multiplex PCR; TCRdb stores in-frame clones only, minus some. The sample has some 250,000 clones; roughly 86% are singletons. Sequencing was carried out using peripheral blood. The receptor source for this set is a woman in her 70s with active or convalescent COVID-19. Each CDR3 is given with its conserved first and last residue. D genes are given only for firm matches. A clone size is listed for some rows: how often the clone was seen (once, few, many), or a class if it is expanded.

>TRBJ1-2|TRBV6-4|TRBD1|NA
TGTGCCAGCAGTGCCCGGACAGGCGCTCCCTATGGCTACACCTTC
CASSARTGAPYGYTF
>TRBJ1-4|TRBV3-1/TRBV3-2|TRBD1|NA
TGTGCCAGCAGCCAAAACAGGGGAGAAAAACTGTTTTTT
CASSQNRGEKLFF
>TRBJ1-1|TRBV4-3|NA|NA
TGCGCCAGCAGCCAGGAAATAGGGGTCACTGAAGCTTTCTTT
CASSQEIGVTEAFF
>TRBJ2-1|TRBV5-1|TRBD1|NA
TGCGCCAGCAGCTTGACCGGGACAGGGGCCGCTCCGGCCAATGAGCAGTTCTTC
CASSLTGTGAAPANEQFF
>TRBJ2-3|TRBV19|TRBD2|once
TGTGCCAGTAGTATAGGGCTAGCGGGGCGGGGAGATACGCAGTATTTT
CASSIGLAGRGDTQYF
>TRBJ2-1|TRBV4-3|NA|NA
TGCGCCAGCAGCCAGCAGGTCCTCTCCTACAATGAGCAGTTCTTC
CASSQQVLSYNEQFF
>TRBJ1-4|TRBV6-1|TRBD1|NA
TGTGCCAGCAGTGGCCAGGGGGGCGCCAAAAATGAAAAACTGTTTTTT
CASSGQGGAKNEKLFF
>TRBJ1-1|TRBV11-2|NA|NA
TGTGCCAGCAGCTTACGGGGTGTTGACACTGAAGCTTTCTTT
CASSLRGVDTEAFF
>TRBJ2-1|TRBV19|TRBD1|NA
TGTGCCAGTGAGAGCGACAGGGTCAATGAGCAGTTCTTC
CASESDRVNEQFF
>TRBJ1-4|TRBV18|NA|NA
TGTGCCAGCTCACCAAACAGGCCCGACGAACTGTTTTTT
CASSPNRPDELFF
>TRBJ1-2|TRBV6-5|TRBD1|NA
TGTGCCAGCAGTTACTCGGACAGGGGAGGAGGCTACACCTTC
CASSYSDRGGGYTF
>TRBJ1-6|TRBV19|NA|few
TGTGCCAGTAGTATAGATCGGGGAGGAATGAGGTTTGATTCACCCCTCCACTTT
CASSIDRGGMRFDSPLHF
>TRBJ1-1|TRBV29-1|NA|NA
TGCAGCACCTACAGGTTAAGTGGCACTGAAGCTTTCTTT
CSTYRLSGTEAFF
>TRBJ1-6|TRBV4-2|TRBD1|NA
TGTGCCAGCAGTTGGTCCCCGACAGGGGTTAATTCACCCCTCCACTTT
CASSWSPTGVNSPLHF
>TRBJ2-3|TRBV5-1|TRBD1|NA
TGCGCCAGCAGCTCTTTCGGACAGGGGCGTAGCACAGATACGCAGTATTTT
CASSSFGQGRSTDTQYF
>TRBJ2-3|TRBV7-2|TRBD1|NA
TGTGCCAGCAGCTTAAGCGGGACAGGGTTAGGTACGCAGTATTTT
CASSLSGTGLGTQYF
>TRBJ2-3|TRBV11-2|NA|NA
TGTGCCAGCAGCCCTCATCGACAGAACACAGATACGCAGTATTTT
CASSPHRQNTDTQYF
>TRBJ2-3|TRBV7-2|NA|NA
TGTGCCAGCAGCTTAACCCCCCGGCCGGGAACAGATACGCAGTATTTT
CASSLTPRPGTDTQYF
>TRBJ1-2|TRBV3-1/TRBV3-2|NA|NA
TGTGCCAGCGCGAAAAGGGCAGGGGAAGAAGGCTACACCTTC
CASAKRAGEEGYTF
>TRBJ1-2|TRBV5-1|NA|NA
TGCGCCAGCAGCTCATCCAACTTAGGGAGGGGTATAGCTAACTATGGCTACACCTTC
CASSSSNLGRGIANYGYTF
>TRBJ1-5|TRBV18|TRBD1|NA
TGTGCCAGCTCACCCCCCACAGGGGGCGGACAGCGCCAGCCCCAGCATTTT
CASSPPTGGGQRQPQHF
>TRBJ1-5|TRBV18|NA|NA
TGTGCCAGCTCACCGGGGGCAGACAGTCCCCAGCATTTT
CASSPGADSPQHF
>TRBJ2-1|TRBV3-1/TRBV3-2|NA|NA
TGTGCCAGCAGCCCGGGACTGGCAGAGGAGGGGTTCTTC
CASSPGLAEEGFF
>TRBJ2-1|TRBV5-1|NA|NA
TGCGCCAGCAAATTCCCAGGGTCCAATGAGCAGTTCTTC
CASKFPGSNEQFF
>TRBJ1-2|TRBV4-3|NA|NA
TGCGCCAGCAGATATCAGGGGAACTATGGCTACACCTTC
CASRYQGNYGYTF
>TRBJ2-5|TRBV10-3|TRBD1|NA
TGTGCCATCAGTGAGCCTCTAACGGGGACAGTCCAAGAGACCCAGTACTTC
CAISEPLTGTVQETQYF
>TRBJ1-2|TRBV10-3|NA|NA
TGTGCCATCAGTGAGCTTAACGTAGCTAACTATGGCTACACCTTC
CAISELNVANYGYTF
>TRBJ2-7|TRBV4-2|TRBD2|NA
TGTGCCAGCAGCCCCTTACTAGCGGGGGCGGAAGAGCAGTACTTC
CASSPLLAGAEEQYF
>TRBJ1-6|TRBV11-2|NA|once
TGTGCCAGCAGCCTCTCCTATAATTCACCCCTCCACTTT
CASSLSYNSPLHF
>TRBJ2-3|TRBV7-2|TRBD2|NA
TGTGCCAGCACGACTAGCGGGGTGATGGATACGCAGTATTTT
CASTTSGVMDTQYF
>TRBJ1-2|TRBV12-3/TRBV12-4|NA|NA
TGTGCCAGCAGCCATGACAGTTACGGCTACACCTTC
CASSHDSYGYTF
>TRBJ1-6|TRBV18|NA|NA
TGTGCCAGCTCCGCCGGGACTCTTAATTCACCCCTCCACTTT
CASSAGTLNSPLHF
>TRBJ2-1|TRBV2|NA|NA
TGTGCCAGCAGTTCTAGCACCCTATACAATGAGCAGTTCTTC
CASSSSTLYNEQFF
>TRBJ2-1|TRBV6-4|TRBD2|NA
TGTGCCAGCAGTGCCCGGGGGGGGCTCTACAATGAGCAGTTCTTC
CASSARGGLYNEQFF
>TRBJ1-3|TRBV10-2|NA|NA
TGCGCCAGCAGGGGGACTTTTGTCTCTGGAAACACCATATATTTT
CASRGTFVSGNTIYF
>TRBJ1-6|TRBV6-6|NA|NA
TGTGCCAGCAGTTACCGGGGTGCTCCGAATTCACCCCTCCACTTT
CASSYRGAPNSPLHF
>TRBJ1-2|TRBV9|NA|NA
TGTGCCAGCAGCGTAGAGTGGCCTTCCTCCTATGGCTACACCTTC
CASSVEWPSSYGYTF
>TRBJ2-7|TRBV20-1|NA|NA
TGCAGTGCTAGTAACGCGGGGAACTCCTACGAGCAGTACTTC
CSASNAGNSYEQYF
>TRBJ1-2|TRBV24-1|NA|NA
TGTGCCACCAGTGATTTCGAGTCTGGCTATGGCTACACCTTC
CATSDFESGYGYTF
>TRBJ2-5|TRBV7-2|TRBD1|NA
TGTGCCAGCAGCTCGGGACAGCCGGGGGAGACCCAGTACTTC
CASSSGQPGETQYF
>TRBJ2-1|TRBV19|NA|NA
TGTGCCAGTAGTCGACTTCACAATGAGCAGTTCTTC
CASSRLHNEQFF
>TRBJ1-5|TRBV7-2|NA|NA
TGTGCCAGCAGCTTAGAGGGAGGGCAGCCCCAGCATTTT
CASSLEGGQPQHF
>TRBJ1-2|TRBV19|TRBD1|NA
TGTGCCAGTAGCCGACAGGGATACTATGGCTACACCTTC
CASSRQGYYGYTF
>TRBJ1-4|TRBV7-2|TRBD1|few
TGTGCCAGCAGCTTTCAGGGGGTCGAAAAACTGTTTTTT
CASSFQGVEKLFF
>TRBJ2-2|TRBV4-3|NA|once
TGCGCCAGCAGCCAAGATGAGGGAAACACCGGGGAGCTGTTTTTT
CASSQDEGNTGELFF
>TRBJ2-3|TRBV4-1|TRBD2|NA
TGCGCCAGCAGCCATAGCGGGGGCGGGACAGATACGCAGTATTTT
CASSHSGGGTDTQYF
>TRBJ2-1|TRBV7-2|NA|NA
TGTGCCAGCAGGACGGCAGGGGAAGACTACAATGAGCAGTTCTTC
CASRTAGEDYNEQFF
>TRBJ1-5|TRBV2|NA|NA
TGTGCCAGCAGTTCCTCTAGAAAGCCCCAGCATTTT
CASSSSRKPQHF